This TCR beta chain was sequenced for a study of blood T cell repertoires in COVID-19. Original methodology: Cell counts per sample came from amplifying reference gene primers. The repertoire was sequenced with immunoSEQ multiplex PCR; TCRdb's copy has only in-frame clones and lacks some. V, J and clone size are those of that table, while D and trimming were read from the DNA. The sample consists of 250,000 to 400,000 clones, around 90% of them appearing once. The sample was peripheral blood. The source of this sequence is a man in his fifties or sixties with active or convalescent COVID-19.

This CDR3 reads CASSLSGNTGELFF. The CDR3 DNA reads as TGTGCCAGCAGTTTATCCGGGAACACCGGGGAGCTGTTTTTT. V is TRBV27 and J is TRBJ2-2; the D is unclear. This CDR3 comprises 14 residues. Germline loops: CDR1 MNHEY, CDR2 SMNVEV (reference sequence). Trimming pared 0 bases from V and 1 base from J, leaving 3 bases between.